The 22 T cell receptor beta chains in this list originate from one sample, sequenced in a study of OX40 agonist ivuxolimab in advanced cancers. Sequenced by immunoSEQ multiplex PCR; TCRdb stores in-frame clones only, minus some. The repertoire holds around 80,000 clones, with more than 70% as singletons. Sequenced here: CD4+ or CD8+ T cells sorted from blood, sampled in a trial of the OX40 agonist ivuxolimab. Receptor source: an adult with an advanced solid tumor such as melanoma, head and neck, liver or kidney cancer.

This sequence joins TRBV10-3 and TRBJ1-1; TRBD1 might be the D (5 bases). The V gene's germline CDR1 is ENHRY and CDR2 SYGVKD. The V end was cut by 3 bases, the J end by 8 bases, with 19 bases between. The CDR3 runs 15 residues. The CDR3 coding sequence is TGTGCCATCAGTGAACGGGGTGGGGCCTTGGGAGAAGCTTTCTTT. Its protein product is CAISERGGALGEAFF.

The chain recombines TRBV5-1 with TRBJ1-3, with D possibly matching TRBD1 (5 bases). The CDR3 consists of 14 residues. Trimming took 3 bases from V and 4 from J, leaving 11 bases between them. Germline V CDR1 and CDR2: SGHRS, YFSETQ. The chain's CDR3 is CASSWGTAGNTIYF. Written as DNA, the CDR3 is TGCGCCAGCAGCTGGGGGACCGCCGGAAACACCATATATTTT.

This clone was recorded only once. The chain carries TRBV25-1 and TRBJ1-5, with D unresolved. Germline V gene sequence: CDR1 MGHDK, CDR2 SYGVNS. The CDR3 sequence is 12 residues long. The germline V and J ends were trimmed by 6 bases and 5 bases, with 8 bases remaining between them. CDR3 nucleotide sequence: TGTGCCAGCAGGAGGGCGGATCAGCCCCAGCATTTT. This codes for CASRRADQPQHF.

In nucleotides, the CDR3 is TGTGCCAGCCGGGGGCTCTACGAGCAGTACTTC. It codes for CASRGLYEQYF. This chain links TRBV19 with TRBJ2-7; D assignment may be TRBD1 or TRBD2 (6 bases each). Germline CDR1 is LNHDA and CDR2 is SQIVND (reference sequence). The CDR3 covers 11 residues. V was shortened by 9 bases and J by 3 bases, with 9 bases between the two germline ends.

The chain has TRBV18 and TRBJ1-5; unclear D gene. The CDR3 is 17 amino acids. CDR1 and CDR2 (germline): KGHSH, LQKENI. V lost 4 bases and J lost 0, with 16 bases in between. CDR3 nucleotide sequence: TGTGCCAGCTCACTCCGGGCCCTCCTAAATAGCAATCAGCCCCAGCATTTT. It specifies CASSLRALLNSNQPQHF. Variable domain in full (rest from reference TRBV18 and TRBJ1-5): NAGVMQNPRHLVRRRGQEARLRCSPMKGHSHVYWYRQLPEEGLKFMVYLQKENIIDESGMPKERFSAEFPKEGPSILRIQQVVRGDSAAYFCASSLRALLNSNQPQHFGDGTRLSIL.

The chain combines TRBV30 with TRBJ2-3, with D hard to call. The CDR3 covers 10 residues. Germline CDR1 and CDR2: GTSNPN and SVGIG (reference sequence). The germline V and J ends were trimmed by 3 bases and 7 bases, with 5 bases remaining between them. CDR3 nucleotides: TGTGCCTGGAGCGGTTATACGCAGTATTTT. Translated, it gives CAWSGYTQYF.

The count of this clone is one. The V gene is TRBV29-1, the J gene TRBJ1-2; no definite D call. The V and J ends lost 8 bases and 5 bases respectively, with 18 bases between them. The CDR3 sequence is 13 residues long. Germline V gene data show CDR1 as SQVTM and CDR2 as ANQGSEA. The DNA for the CDR3 is TGCAGCTCCCGCCGGGCTGAAGTGTATGGCTACACCTTC. This translates into CSSRRAEVYGYTF.

The chain couples TRBV15 to TRBJ1-1; D not certain. This CDR3 is built from 14 residues. Germline CDR1 LNHNV, CDR2 YYDKDF (reference sequence). The V end was cut by 0 bases, the J end by 5 bases, with 10 bases between. The CDR3 sequence is CATSRDRIRTEAFF. The CDR3 nucleotides are TGTGCCACCAGCAGAGATCGGATCAGGACTGAAGCTTTCTTT.

This clone has just one count. The chain joins TRBV5-1 to TRBJ2-7, with a tentative D call TRBD1 (6 bases). The V gene's germline CDR1 is SGHRS and CDR2 YFSETQ. The CDR3 has 14 residues. The V end was cut by 3 bases, the J end by 1 base, with 11 bases between. CDR3 coding DNA: TGCGCCAGCAGCTCCGCACAGGGATCCTACGAGCAGTACTTC. Translation: CASSSAQGSYEQYF.

The rearrangement links TRBV7-9 to TRBJ2-7; D is perhaps TRBD1 (6 bases). Per the germline V gene, CDR1 is SEHNR and CDR2 is FQNEAQ (reference sequence). The CDR3 loop spans 14 amino acids. Trimming cost V 1 base and J 2 bases, with 9 bases left between them. This CDR3 is CASSLGTATYEQYF. CDR3 in DNA: TGTGCCAGCAGCTTAGGGACAGCCACCTACGAGCAGTACTTC.

This clone appeared once. The rearrangement joins TRBV20-1 to TRBJ2-1; D may be TRBD2 (5 bases). The CDR3 consists of 11 residues. V gave up 5 bases and J gave up 5 bases, with 7 bases separating them. CDR1 is DFQATT, CDR2 SNEGSKA, per germline (reference sequence). The CDR3 sequence: CSARGNNEQFF. CDR3 nucleotide sequence: TGCAGTGCTCGGGGTAACAATGAGCAGTTCTTC.

This clone was detected a few times. V is TRBV9 and J is TRBJ2-1; D is undetermined. V gave up 0 bases and J gave up 0 bases, with 7 bases separating them. The CDR3 runs to 15 residues. Germline loops: CDR1 SGDLS, CDR2 YYNGEE. The CDR3 spells CASSVGRSSYNEQFF. The CDR3 coding sequence is TGTGCCAGCAGCGTAGGGCGTAGCTCCTACAATGAGCAGTTCTTC.

As DNA, the CDR3 is TGTGCCTGGAGTGTAGAGGTCTCGTGGACTAGCCTCCAAGCAACAGATACGCAGTATTTT. As protein: CAWSVEVSWTSLQATDTQYF. The chain employs TRBV30 and TRBJ2-3; 8 bases are shared with TRBD2. CDR3 length equals 20 residues. Trimming at V came to 0 bases and at J to 3 bases, leaving 20 bases not matched to a gene. Looked up from germline, CDR1 is GTSNPN and CDR2 is SVGIG (reference sequence).

The gene calls are TRBV5-1 and TRBJ2-7, with 9 bases identical to TRBD1. This CDR3 comprises 14 residues. Germline V gene data show CDR1 as SGHRS and CDR2 as YFSETQ. V shed 7 bases and J 3 bases; nucleotides not matched to a gene: 8. CDR3 amino acids: CASRGQGGLYEQYF. CDR3 nucleotides: TGCGCCAGCCGGGGACAGGGTGGGCTCTACGAGCAGTACTTC.

The chain joins TRBV5-6 to TRBJ2-7; 11 bases are a match to TRBD2. The CDR3 is 17 amino acids. Germline CDR1 is SGHDT and CDR2 is YYEEEE. Trimming took 3 bases from V and 4 from J; bases not matched to a gene: 12. The CDR3 nucleotides read TGTGCCAGCAGCTGGAACCTCGGGGCTAGCGGGGGGTACGAGCAGTACTTC. Translation gives CASSWNLGASGGYEQYF. The variable domain in full, with the rest retrieved from reference TRBV5-6 and TRBJ2-7, is DAGVTQSPTHLIKTRGQQVTLRCSPKSGHDTVSWYQQALGQGPQFIFQYYEEEERQRGNFPDRFSGHQFPNYSSELNVNALLLGDSALYLCASSWNLGASGGYEQYFGPGTRLTVT.

The rearrangement uses TRBV2 and TRBJ1-5; TRBD1 might be the D (6 bases). This CDR3 has 14 residues. The germline V gene has CDR1 SNHLY and CDR2 FYNNEI. Trimming removed 8 bases at V and 5 bases at J, with 16 bases between. The chain's CDR3 is CASSETGRYQPQHF. The CDR3 coding sequence is TGTGCCAGCTCTGAGACAGGACGCTATCAGCCCCAGCATTTT. The full variable domain, in which reference TRBV2 and TRBJ1-5 provide the parts outside the CDR3, is EPEVTQTPSHQVTQMGQEVILRCVPISNHLYFYWYRQILGQKVEFLVSFYNNEISEKSEIFDDQFSVERPDGSNFTLKIRSTKLEDSAMYFCASSETGRYQPQHFGDGTRLSIL.

The CDR3: CASSSNRLERNIQYF. The CDR3, as DNA: TGTGCCAGCAGTTCCAACCGATTGGAAAGAAACATTCAGTACTTC. V and J are TRBV27 and TRBJ2-4; D remains ambiguous. V was pared by 4 bases and J by 6 bases, with 16 bases between. This CDR3 contains 15 residues. Per germline, CDR1 MNHEY and CDR2 SMNVEV (reference sequence).

This rearrangement joins TRBV30 to TRBJ1-1, with D possibly matching TRBD1 (5 bases). V gave up 0 bases and J gave up 2 bases, with 13 bases separating them. Germline CDR1 reads GTSNPN; CDR2 reads SVGIG (reference sequence). CDR3 length equals 15 residues. The CDR3 spells CAWSVWGIPNTEAFF. CDR3 coding DNA: TGTGCCTGGAGTGTTTGGGGGATCCCCAACACTGAAGCTTTCTTT.

The chain recombines TRBV19 with TRBJ2-1, with 12 positions matching TRBD2. Trimming cost V 5 bases and J 4 bases; bases outside gene matches: 9. This CDR3 is 17 amino acids long. The germline V gene has CDR1 LNHDA and CDR2 SQIVND (reference sequence). CDR3 sequence: CASSSQSGLAGYNEQFF. Here the CDR3 DNA reads TGTGCCAGTAGTTCCCAGAGCGGACTAGCGGGGTACAATGAGCAGTTCTTC.

The J gene is TRBJ1-4, the V gene TRBV2, with 10 bases aligning to TRBD1. The CDR3 sequence is 15 residues long. The germline CDR1 and CDR2 sequences are SNHLY and FYNNEI. Losses at the gene ends were 8 bases for V and 5 bases for J; bases not matched to a gene: 8. CDR3 in amino acids: CASRFRTGGNEKLFF. The CDR3 region has the DNA TGTGCCAGCCGTTTCCGGACAGGGGGAAATGAAAAACTGTTTTTT.

V gene TRBV2 combines with J gene TRBJ2-3; D ambiguous. V was trimmed by 5 bases and J by 0 bases, leaving 15 bases between them. This CDR3 region has 16 residues. Germline V gene sequence: CDR1 SNHLY, CDR2 FYNNEI. As DNA, the CDR3 is TGTGCCAGCAGTATCAGTGGCGCGGCTAGCACAGATACGCAGTATTTT. This encodes CASSISGAASTDTQYF.

The V gene is TRBV4-2, the J gene TRBJ1-2, with D perhaps matching TRBD1 (5 bases). CDR3 length: 15 residues. Germline values: CDR1 LGHNA, CDR2 YNFKEQ. V lost 3 bases and J 3 bases, leaving 14 bases between the germline ends. The CDR3 loop is CASSHTGRTDYGYTF. For the CDR3, the DNA is TGTGCCAGCAGCCATACGGGACGGACGGACTATGGCTACACCTTC.